In this sample, the clone carrying this T cell receptor beta chain turned up many times. TCRdb re-derived calls from the 5' RACE reads in MiXCR, one entry per CDR3 protein. The sample lists roughly 62,000 distinct CDR3 sequences, about 2.5% occurring once. The entry originates in a study of neurological immune-mediated disorders. Germline CDR1 is SGHRS and CDR2 is YFSETQ. V dropped 6 bases and J dropped 7; count of bases not matched to a gene: 7. The CDR3 is 13 residues long. V gene TRBV5-1 combines with J gene TRBJ2-7, with 10 bases lining up with TRBD1. This clonotype originated in a man in his fifties with multiple sclerosis. Source material: PBMCs. DNA of the CDR3: TGCGCCAGCACCCTGGGACAGGGGTGGGAGCAGTACTTC. Encoded protein: CASTLGQGWEQYF.